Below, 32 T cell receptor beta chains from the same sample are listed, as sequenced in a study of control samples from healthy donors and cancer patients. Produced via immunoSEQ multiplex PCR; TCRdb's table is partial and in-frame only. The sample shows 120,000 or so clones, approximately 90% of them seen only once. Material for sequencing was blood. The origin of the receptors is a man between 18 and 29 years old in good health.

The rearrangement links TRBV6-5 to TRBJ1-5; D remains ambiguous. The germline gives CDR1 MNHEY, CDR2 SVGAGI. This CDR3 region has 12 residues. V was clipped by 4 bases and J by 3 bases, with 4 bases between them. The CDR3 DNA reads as TGTGCCAGCAGTTCTCTCAATCAGCCCCAGCATTTT. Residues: CASSSLNQPQHF.

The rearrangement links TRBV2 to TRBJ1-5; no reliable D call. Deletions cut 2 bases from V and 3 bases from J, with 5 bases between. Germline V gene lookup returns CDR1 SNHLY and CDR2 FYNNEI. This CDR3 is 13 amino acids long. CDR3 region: CASSEFTNQPQHF. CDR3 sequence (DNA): TGTGCCAGCAGTGAATTTACCAATCAGCCCCAGCATTTT.

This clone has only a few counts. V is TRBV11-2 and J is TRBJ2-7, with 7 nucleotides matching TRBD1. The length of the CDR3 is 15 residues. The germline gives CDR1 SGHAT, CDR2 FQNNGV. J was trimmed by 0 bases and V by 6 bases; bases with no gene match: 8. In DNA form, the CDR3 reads TGTGCCAGCAGGCGGCCGGGACAGAGCTCCTACGAGCAGTACTTC. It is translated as CASRRPGQSSYEQYF.

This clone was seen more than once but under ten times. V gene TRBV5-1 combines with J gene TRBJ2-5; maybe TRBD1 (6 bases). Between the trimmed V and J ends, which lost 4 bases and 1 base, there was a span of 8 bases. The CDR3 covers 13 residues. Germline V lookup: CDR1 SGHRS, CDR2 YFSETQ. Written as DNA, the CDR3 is TGCGCCAGCAGCCCGGACAGCCAAGAGACCCAGTACTTC. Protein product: CASSPDSQETQYF.

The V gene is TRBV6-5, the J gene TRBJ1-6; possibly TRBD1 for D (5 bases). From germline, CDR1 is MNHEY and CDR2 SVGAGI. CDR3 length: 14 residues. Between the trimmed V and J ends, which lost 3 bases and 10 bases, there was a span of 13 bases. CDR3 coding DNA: TGTGCCAGCAGTTATGCGAGGGGTAGCTCACCCCTCCACTTT. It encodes CASSYARGSSPLHF.

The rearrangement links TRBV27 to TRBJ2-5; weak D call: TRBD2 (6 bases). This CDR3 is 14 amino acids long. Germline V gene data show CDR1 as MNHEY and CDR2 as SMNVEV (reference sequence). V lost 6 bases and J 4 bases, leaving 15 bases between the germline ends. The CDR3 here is CASSQIPSVETQYF. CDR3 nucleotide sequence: TGTGCCAGCAGCCAGATCCCTAGCGTAGAGACCCAGTACTTC.

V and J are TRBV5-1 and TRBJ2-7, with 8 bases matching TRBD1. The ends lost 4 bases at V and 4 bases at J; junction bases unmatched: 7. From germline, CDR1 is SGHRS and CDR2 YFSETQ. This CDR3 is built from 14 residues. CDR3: CASSLGGTGYEQYF. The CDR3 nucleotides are TGCGCCAGCAGCCTAGGGGGGACAGGATACGAGCAGTACTTC.

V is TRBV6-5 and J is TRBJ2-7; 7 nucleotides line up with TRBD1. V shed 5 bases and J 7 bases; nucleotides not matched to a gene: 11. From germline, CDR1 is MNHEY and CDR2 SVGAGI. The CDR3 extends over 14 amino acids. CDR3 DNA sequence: TGTGCCAGCAGTACACAACAGGGGCCGGGGGAGCAGTACTTC. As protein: CASSTQQGPGEQYF.

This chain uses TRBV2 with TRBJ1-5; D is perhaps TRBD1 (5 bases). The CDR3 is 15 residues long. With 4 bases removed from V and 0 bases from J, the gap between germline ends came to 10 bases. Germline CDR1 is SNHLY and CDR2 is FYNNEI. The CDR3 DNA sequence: TGTGCCAGCAGTGGAACGGGGGATAGCAATCAGCCCCAGCATTTT. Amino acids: CASSGTGDSNQPQHF. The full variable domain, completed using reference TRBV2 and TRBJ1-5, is EPEVTQTPSHQVTQMGQEVILRCVPISNHLYFYWYRQILGQKVEFLVSFYNNEISEKSEIFDDQFSVERPDGSNFTLKIRSTKLEDSAMYFCASSGTGDSNQPQHFGDGTRLSIL.

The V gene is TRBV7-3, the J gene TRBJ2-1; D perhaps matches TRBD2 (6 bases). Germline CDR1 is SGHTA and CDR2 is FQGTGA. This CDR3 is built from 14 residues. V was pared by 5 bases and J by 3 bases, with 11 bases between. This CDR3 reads CASSRIADYNEQFF. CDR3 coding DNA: TGTGCCAGCAGCCGGATAGCGGACTACAATGAGCAGTTCTTC.

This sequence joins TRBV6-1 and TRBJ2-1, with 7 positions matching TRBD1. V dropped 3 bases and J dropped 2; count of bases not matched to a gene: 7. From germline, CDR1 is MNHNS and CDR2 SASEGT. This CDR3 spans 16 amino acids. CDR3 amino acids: CASSDGRGYPYNEQFF. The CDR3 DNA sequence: TGTGCCAGCAGTGACGGCAGGGGGTATCCCTACAATGAGCAGTTCTTC.

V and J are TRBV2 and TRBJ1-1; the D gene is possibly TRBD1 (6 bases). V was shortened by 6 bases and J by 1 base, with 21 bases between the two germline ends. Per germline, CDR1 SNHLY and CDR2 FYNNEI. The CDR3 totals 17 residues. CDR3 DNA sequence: TGTGCCAGCAGCCCGGGGCAGGGGCTACTTAGGAACACTGAAGCTTTCTTT. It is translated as CASSPGQGLLRNTEAFF. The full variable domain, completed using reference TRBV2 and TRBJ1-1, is EPEVTQTPSHQVTQMGQEVILRCVPISNHLYFYWYRQILGQKVEFLVSFYNNEISEKSEIFDDQFSVERPDGSNFTLKIRSTKLEDSAMYFCASSPGQGLLRNTEAFFGQGTRLTVV.

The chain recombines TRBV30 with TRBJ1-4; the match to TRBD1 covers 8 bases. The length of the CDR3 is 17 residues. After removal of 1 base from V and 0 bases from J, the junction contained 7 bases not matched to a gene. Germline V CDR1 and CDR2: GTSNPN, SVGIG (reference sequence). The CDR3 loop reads CAWSGGRDRTTNEKLFF. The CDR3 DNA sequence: TGTGCCTGGAGTGGTGGCCGGGACAGGACAACTAATGAAAAACTGTTTTTT.

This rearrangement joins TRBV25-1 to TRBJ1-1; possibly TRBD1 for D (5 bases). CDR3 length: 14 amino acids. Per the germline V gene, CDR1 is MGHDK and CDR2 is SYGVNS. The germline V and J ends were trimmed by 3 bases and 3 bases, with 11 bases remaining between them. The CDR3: CASSDEGMYTEAFF. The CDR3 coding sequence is TGTGCCAGCAGTGACGAGGGGATGTACACTGAAGCTTTCTTT.

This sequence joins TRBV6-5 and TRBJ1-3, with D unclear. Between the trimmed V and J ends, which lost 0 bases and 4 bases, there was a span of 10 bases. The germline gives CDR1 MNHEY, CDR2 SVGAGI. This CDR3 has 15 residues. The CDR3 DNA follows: TGTGCCAGCAGTTACTCGAGTGGCTACGGAAACACCATATATTTT. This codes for CASSYSSGYGNTIYF.

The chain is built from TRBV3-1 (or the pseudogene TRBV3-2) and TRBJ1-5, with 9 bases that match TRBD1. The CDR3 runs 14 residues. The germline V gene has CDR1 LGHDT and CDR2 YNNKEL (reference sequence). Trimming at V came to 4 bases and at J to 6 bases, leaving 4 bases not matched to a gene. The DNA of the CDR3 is TGTGCCAGCAGCCTCGGGACAGGGCCTCAGCCCCAGCATTTT. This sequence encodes CASSLGTGPQPQHF.

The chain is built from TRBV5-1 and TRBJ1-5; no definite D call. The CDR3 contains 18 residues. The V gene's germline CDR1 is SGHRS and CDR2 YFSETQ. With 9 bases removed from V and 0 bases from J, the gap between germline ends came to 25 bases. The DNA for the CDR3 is TGCGCCACCCGACCCCCCAACCCCCCGCCTTATAGCAATCAGCCCCAGCATTTT. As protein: CATRPPNPPPYSNQPQHF. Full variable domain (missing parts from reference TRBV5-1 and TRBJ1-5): KAGVTQTPRYLIKTRGQQVTLSCSPISGHRSVSWYQQTPGQGLQFLFEYFSETQRNKGNFPGRFSGRQFSNSRSEMNVSTLELGDSALYLCATRPPNPPPYSNQPQHFGDGTRLSIL.

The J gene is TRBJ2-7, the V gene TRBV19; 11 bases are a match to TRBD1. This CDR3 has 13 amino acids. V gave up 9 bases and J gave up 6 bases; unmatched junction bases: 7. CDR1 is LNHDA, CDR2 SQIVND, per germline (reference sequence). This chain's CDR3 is CASSGQGAGEQYF. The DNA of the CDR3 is TGTGCCAGCTCCGGACAGGGGGCAGGCGAGCAGTACTTC.

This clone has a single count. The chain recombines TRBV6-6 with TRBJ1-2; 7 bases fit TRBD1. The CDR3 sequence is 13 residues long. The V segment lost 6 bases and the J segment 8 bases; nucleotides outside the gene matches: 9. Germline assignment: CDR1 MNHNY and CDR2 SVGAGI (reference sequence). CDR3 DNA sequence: TGTGCCAGCAGGCCTACAGGGGAAGTAGGCTACACCTTC. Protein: CASRPTGEVGYTF.

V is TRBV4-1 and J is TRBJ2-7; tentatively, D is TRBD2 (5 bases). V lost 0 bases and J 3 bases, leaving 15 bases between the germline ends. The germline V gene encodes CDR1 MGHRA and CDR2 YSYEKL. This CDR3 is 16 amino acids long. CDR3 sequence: CASSQDRGELGYEQYF. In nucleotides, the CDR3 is TGCGCCAGCAGCCAAGATCGTGGGGAGTTGGGCTACGAGCAGTACTTC.

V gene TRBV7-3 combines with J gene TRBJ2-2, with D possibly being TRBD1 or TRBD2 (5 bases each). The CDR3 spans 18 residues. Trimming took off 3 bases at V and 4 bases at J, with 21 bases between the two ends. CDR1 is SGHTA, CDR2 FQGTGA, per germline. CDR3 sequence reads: CASSFTGLDPRITGELFF. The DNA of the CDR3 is TGTGCCAGCAGCTTCACGGGGCTCGACCCCCGGATCACCGGGGAGCTGTTTTTT.

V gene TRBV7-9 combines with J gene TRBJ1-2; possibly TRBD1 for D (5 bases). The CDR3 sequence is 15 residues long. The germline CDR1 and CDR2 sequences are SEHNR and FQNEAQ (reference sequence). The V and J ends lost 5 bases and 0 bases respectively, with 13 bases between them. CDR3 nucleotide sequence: TGTGCCAGCAGCACCCGACAGAGCACTAACTATGGCTACACCTTC. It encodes CASSTRQSTNYGYTF.

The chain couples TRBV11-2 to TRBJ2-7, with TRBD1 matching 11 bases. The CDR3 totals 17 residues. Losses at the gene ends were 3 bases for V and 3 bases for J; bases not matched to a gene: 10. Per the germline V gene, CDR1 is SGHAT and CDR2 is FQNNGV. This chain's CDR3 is CASSFVARDRGFYEQYF. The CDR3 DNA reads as TGTGCCAGCAGCTTCGTGGCCCGGGACAGGGGGTTCTACGAGCAGTACTTC.

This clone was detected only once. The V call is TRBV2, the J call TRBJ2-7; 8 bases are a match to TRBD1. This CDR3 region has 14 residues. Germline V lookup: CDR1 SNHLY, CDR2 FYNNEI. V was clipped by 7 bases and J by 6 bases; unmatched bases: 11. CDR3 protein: CASKVKDRVGEQYF. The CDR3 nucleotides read TGTGCCAGCAAGGTCAAGGACAGGGTGGGCGAGCAGTACTTC.

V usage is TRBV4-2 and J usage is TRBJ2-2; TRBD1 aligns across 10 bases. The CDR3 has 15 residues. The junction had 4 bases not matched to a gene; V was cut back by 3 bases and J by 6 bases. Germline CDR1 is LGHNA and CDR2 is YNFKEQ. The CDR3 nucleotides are TGTGCCAGCAGCCATACAGGGACAGGGGCCGGGGAGCTGTTTTTT. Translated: CASSHTGTGAGELFF.

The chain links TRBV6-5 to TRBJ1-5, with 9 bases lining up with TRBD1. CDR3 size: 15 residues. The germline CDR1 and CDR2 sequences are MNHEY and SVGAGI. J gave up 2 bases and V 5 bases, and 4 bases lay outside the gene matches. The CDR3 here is CASSPDRGRNQPQHF. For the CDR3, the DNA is TGTGCCAGCAGTCCGGACAGGGGACGCAATCAGCCCCAGCATTTT.

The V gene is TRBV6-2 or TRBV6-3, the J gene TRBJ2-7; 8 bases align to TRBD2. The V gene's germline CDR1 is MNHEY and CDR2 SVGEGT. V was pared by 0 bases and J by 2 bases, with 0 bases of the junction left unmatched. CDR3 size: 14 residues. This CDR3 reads CASSYSGLAYEQYF. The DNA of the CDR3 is TGTGCCAGCAGTTACTCGGGACTAGCCTACGAGCAGTACTTC.

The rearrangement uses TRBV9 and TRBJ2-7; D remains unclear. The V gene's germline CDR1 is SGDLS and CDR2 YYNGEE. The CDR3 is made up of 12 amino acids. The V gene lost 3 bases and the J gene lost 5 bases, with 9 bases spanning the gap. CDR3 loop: CASSGPLDEQYF. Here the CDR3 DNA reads TGTGCCAGCAGCGGCCCCTTGGACGAGCAGTACTTC. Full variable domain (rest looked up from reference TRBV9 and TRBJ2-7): DSGVTQTPKHLITATGQRVTLRCSPRSGDLSVYWYQQSLDQGLQFLIQYYNGEERAKGNILERFSAQQFPDLHSELNLSSLELGDSALYFCASSGPLDEQYFGPGTRLTVT.

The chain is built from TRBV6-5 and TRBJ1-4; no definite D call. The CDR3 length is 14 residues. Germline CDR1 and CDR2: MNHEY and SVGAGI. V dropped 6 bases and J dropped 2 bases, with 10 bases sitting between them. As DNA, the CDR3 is TGTGCCAGCAGGCCCGGATTGACTAATGAAAAACTGTTTTTT. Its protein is CASRPGLTNEKLFF.

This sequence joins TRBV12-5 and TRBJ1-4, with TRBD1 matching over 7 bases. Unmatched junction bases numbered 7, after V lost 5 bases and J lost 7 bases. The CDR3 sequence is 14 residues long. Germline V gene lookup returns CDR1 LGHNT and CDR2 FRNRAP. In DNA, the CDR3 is TGTGCTAGTGGTATTAACAGGGGTGGTGAAAAACTGTTTTTT. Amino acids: CASGINRGGEKLFF.

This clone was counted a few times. CDR3 amino acids: CASSPMGQYLNTEAFF. The CDR3 DNA reads as TGTGCCAGCAGCCCCATGGGCCAATATTTGAACACTGAAGCTTTCTTT. This sequence joins TRBV3-1 (or the pseudogene TRBV3-2) and TRBJ1-1, with no clear D. This CDR3 is built from 16 residues. The V end lost 4 bases, the J end lost 0 bases, and 15 bases lay between the germline ends. In germline, CDR1 is LGHDT, CDR2 YNNKEL (reference sequence).

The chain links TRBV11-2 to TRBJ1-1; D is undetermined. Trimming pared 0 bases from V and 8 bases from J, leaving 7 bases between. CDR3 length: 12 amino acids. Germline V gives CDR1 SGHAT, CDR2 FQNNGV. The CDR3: CASSLEAEEAFF. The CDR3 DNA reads TGTGCCAGCAGCTTAGAGGCGGAGGAAGCTTTCTTT.